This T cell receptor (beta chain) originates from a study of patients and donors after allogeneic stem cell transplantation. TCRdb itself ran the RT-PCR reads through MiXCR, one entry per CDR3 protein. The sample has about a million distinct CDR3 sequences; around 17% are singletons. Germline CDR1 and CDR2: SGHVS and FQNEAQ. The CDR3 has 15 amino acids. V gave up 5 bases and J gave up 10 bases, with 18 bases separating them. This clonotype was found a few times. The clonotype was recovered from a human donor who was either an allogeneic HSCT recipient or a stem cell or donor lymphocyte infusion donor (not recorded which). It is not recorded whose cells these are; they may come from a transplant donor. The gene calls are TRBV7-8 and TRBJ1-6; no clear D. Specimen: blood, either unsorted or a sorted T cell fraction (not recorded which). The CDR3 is CASSDQKSGRSPLHF. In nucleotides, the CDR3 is TGTGCCAGCAGCGATCAAAAGAGTGGGCGCTCACCCCTCCACTTT.